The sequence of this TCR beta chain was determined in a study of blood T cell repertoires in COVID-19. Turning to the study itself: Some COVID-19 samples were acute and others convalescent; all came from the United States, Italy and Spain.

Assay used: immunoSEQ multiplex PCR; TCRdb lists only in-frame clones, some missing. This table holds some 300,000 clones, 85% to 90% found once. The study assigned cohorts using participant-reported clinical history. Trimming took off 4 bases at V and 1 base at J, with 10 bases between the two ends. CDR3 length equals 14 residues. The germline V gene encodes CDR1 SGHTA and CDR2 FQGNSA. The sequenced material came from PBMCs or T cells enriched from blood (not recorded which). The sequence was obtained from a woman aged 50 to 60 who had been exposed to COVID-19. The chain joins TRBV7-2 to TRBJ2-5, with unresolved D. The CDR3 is CASSYPGLQETQYF. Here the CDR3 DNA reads TGTGCCAGCAGCTATCCGGGTCTCCAAGAGACCCAGTACTTC.